A selection of T cell receptor beta chains follows, all from one sample in a study of Ad26.COV2.S vaccination and SARS-CoV-2 variants. Only in-frame clones appear in the TCRdb table, and some are missing; sequencing was by immunoSEQ multiplex PCR. This table has hundreds of thousands of clones, 89% appearing once. The sample here was peripheral blood, taken in a trial of Ad26.COV2.S vaccine versus placebo. Every receptor here comes from a person between 18 and 65 years old who received the Ad26.COV2.S COVID-19 vaccine or a placebo. Both conserved end residues are part of each CDR3. The D gene is left open where the match is weak. Size values are once, few and many counts, or a class for expanded clones, and some rows have none.

v_gene: TRBV5-8; d_gene: TRBD1; abundance: -; j_gene: TRBJ2-1; CDR3aa: CASSFPTPGQGIVNEQFF; CDR3nt: TGTGCCAGCAGCTTTCCCACCCCGGGACAGGGAATCGTAAATGAGCAGTTCTTC
v_gene: TRBV5-4; d_gene: TRBD2; abundance: -; j_gene: TRBJ2-2; CDR3aa: CASSQLAGGYTGELFF; CDR3nt: TGTGCCAGCAGCCAGCTTGCGGGGGGTTACACCGGGGAGCTGTTTTTT
v_gene: TRBV4-2; d_gene: TRBD1; abundance: -; j_gene: TRBJ1-6; CDR3aa: CASSQEPGQGYSPLHF; CDR3nt: TGTGCCAGCAGCCAAGAACCGGGACAGGGATATTCACCCCTCCACTTT
v_gene: TRBV29-1; d_gene: TRBD2; abundance: -; j_gene: TRBJ2-1; CDR3aa: CSGRWRLAGNEQFF; CDR3nt: TGCAGCGGGCGTTGGCGGCTAGCGGGAAATGAGCAGTTCTTC
v_gene: TRBV27; d_gene: TRBD1; abundance: once; j_gene: TRBJ1-2; CDR3aa: CATVQTARGYGYTF; CDR3nt: TGTGCCACCGTTCAAACGGCCAGGGGGTATGGCTACACCTTC
v_gene: TRBV11-3; d_gene: -; abundance: -; j_gene: TRBJ2-2; CDR3aa: CASSPHYGGEVTGELFF; CDR3nt: TGTGCCAGCAGCCCGCATTATGGGGGAGAGGTCACCGGGGAGCTGTTTTTT
v_gene: TRBV6-2/TRBV6-3; d_gene: TRBD1; abundance: -; j_gene: TRBJ1-2; CDR3aa: CASSYSTGSIYTF; CDR3nt: TGTGCCAGCAGTTACTCGACAGGGAGTATCTACACCTTC
v_gene: TRBV6-2/TRBV6-3; d_gene: -; abundance: once; j_gene: TRBJ1-1; CDR3aa: CASSYRRENTEAFF; CDR3nt: TGTGCCAGCAGTTACAGGAGGGAAAACACTGAAGCTTTCTTT
v_gene: TRBV18; d_gene: TRBD1; abundance: -; j_gene: TRBJ1-2; CDR3aa: CASSPGTVYGYTF; CDR3nt: TGTGCCAGCTCCCCCGGGACAGTTTATGGCTACACCTTC
v_gene: TRBV3-1/TRBV3-2; d_gene: -; abundance: -; j_gene: TRBJ2-1; CDR3aa: CASSQAAAGGSGVF; CDR3nt: TGTGCCAGCAGCCAAGCGGCGGCAGGAGGTAGTGGGGTCTTC
v_gene: TRBV6-2/TRBV6-3; d_gene: TRBD1; abundance: -; j_gene: TRBJ1-6; CDR3aa: CASSQRQGIGFSPLHF; CDR3nt: TGTGCCAGCAGTCAACGACAGGGTATCGGATTTTCACCCCTCCACTTT
v_gene: TRBV7-2; d_gene: -; abundance: -; j_gene: TRBJ2-7; CDR3aa: CASSLVRANEQYF; CDR3nt: TGTGCCAGCAGCTTAGTCCGGGCTAACGAGCAGTACTTC
v_gene: TRBV11-3; d_gene: TRBD2; abundance: -; j_gene: TRBJ2-5; CDR3aa: CASSRNKGDYRAQYF; CDR3nt: TGTGCCAGCAGTCGAAACAAAGGGGACTACCGTGCCCAGTACTTC
v_gene: TRBV15; d_gene: TRBD1; abundance: -; j_gene: TRBJ2-7; CDR3aa: CATSRQQGQAYEQYF; CDR3nt: TGTGCCACCAGCAGGCAACAGGGGCAGGCTTACGAGCAGTACTTC
v_gene: TRBV18; d_gene: -; abundance: -; j_gene: TRBJ1-1; CDR3aa: CASSDNRANTEAFF; CDR3nt: TGTGCCAGCTCAGATAACAGGGCGAACACTGAAGCTTTCTTT
v_gene: TRBV5-4; d_gene: -; abundance: -; j_gene: TRBJ2-3; CDR3aa: CASSLGIRTDTQYF; CDR3nt: TGTGCCAGCAGCTTGGGAATTCGCACAGATACGCAGTATTTT
v_gene: TRBV7-3; d_gene: -; abundance: -; j_gene: TRBJ1-6; CDR3aa: CASSLSSYNSPLHF; CDR3nt: TGTGCCAGCAGCTTAAGCTCCTATAATTCACCCCTCCACTTT
v_gene: TRBV18; d_gene: TRBD2; abundance: -; j_gene: TRBJ2-5; CDR3aa: CASSQSGLASETQYF; CDR3nt: TGTGCCAGCTCACAGTCCGGACTAGCATCGGAGACCCAGTACTTC
v_gene: TRBV5-1; d_gene: TRBD1; abundance: -; j_gene: TRBJ2-3; CDR3aa: CASSPVGRQGTDTQYF; CDR3nt: TGCGCCAGCAGCCCGGTGGGGCGACAGGGAACAGATACGCAGTATTTT
v_gene: TRBV5-1; d_gene: TRBD1; abundance: -; j_gene: TRBJ2-7; CDR3aa: CASSPSGQVYEQYF; CDR3nt: TGCGCCAGCAGCCCATCAGGACAGGTGTACGAGCAGTACTTC
v_gene: TRBV20-1; d_gene: TRBD2; abundance: -; j_gene: TRBJ2-1; CDR3aa: CSASEPSGRVNEQFF; CDR3nt: TGCAGTGCCAGTGAGCCTAGCGGGAGGGTAAATGAGCAGTTCTTC
v_gene: TRBV2; d_gene: -; abundance: -; j_gene: TRBJ1-5; CDR3aa: CATGGRVSNQPQHF; CDR3nt: TGTGCCACCGGTGGAAGGGTTAGCAATCAGCCCCAGCATTTT
v_gene: TRBV9; d_gene: -; abundance: -; j_gene: TRBJ1-4; CDR3aa: CASSVQGNFNEKLFF; CDR3nt: TGTGCCAGCAGCGTACAGGGTAATTTTAATGAAAAACTGTTTTTT
v_gene: TRBV9; d_gene: -; abundance: -; j_gene: TRBJ2-3; CDR3aa: CASSRGPTDTQYF; CDR3nt: TGTGCCAGCAGCCGGGGGCCCACAGATACGCAGTATTTT
v_gene: TRBV13; d_gene: -; abundance: -; j_gene: TRBJ1-1; CDR3aa: CASSLAGNEAFF; CDR3nt: TGTGCCAGCAGCTTAGCCGGGAATGAAGCTTTCTTT
v_gene: TRBV7-2; d_gene: -; abundance: -; j_gene: TRBJ1-5; CDR3aa: CASSPDSANQPQHF; CDR3nt: TGTGCCAGCAGCCCGGACAGTGCCAATCAGCCCCAGCATTTT
v_gene: TRBV5-1; d_gene: TRBD2; abundance: -; j_gene: TRBJ2-1; CDR3aa: CASSPTGTSRNEQFF; CDR3nt: TGCGCCAGCAGCCCAACCGGGACTAGTCGCAATGAGCAGTTCTTC
v_gene: TRBV7-9; d_gene: TRBD1; abundance: few; j_gene: TRBJ1-2; CDR3aa: CASSAAGTGGIYGYTF; CDR3nt: TGTGCCAGCAGCGCAGCCGGGACAGGAGGAATCTATGGCTACACCTTC
v_gene: TRBV5-4; d_gene: -; abundance: -; j_gene: TRBJ1-3; CDR3aa: CASSEGSEGGNTIYF; CDR3nt: TGTGCCAGCAGCGAAGGGTCAGAGGGTGGAAACACCATATATTTT
v_gene: TRBV7-8; d_gene: -; abundance: -; j_gene: TRBJ1-1; CDR3aa: CASSLAGGFIVNTEAFF; CDR3nt: TGTGCCAGCAGCTTAGCGGGAGGGTTCATTGTGAACACTGAAGCTTTCTTT
v_gene: TRBV5-1; d_gene: -; abundance: -; j_gene: TRBJ1-3; CDR3aa: CASSPSGQSNTIYF; CDR3nt: TGCGCCAGCAGCCCCTCGGGGCAGTCGAACACCATATATTTT
v_gene: TRBV4-2; d_gene: -; abundance: -; j_gene: TRBJ1-3; CDR3aa: CASSQEWAGGSGNTIYF; CDR3nt: TGTGCCAGCAGCCAAGAATGGGCAGGTGGGTCTGGAAACACCATATATTTT
v_gene: TRBV6-5; d_gene: -; abundance: -; j_gene: TRBJ2-1; CDR3aa: CASTTGPYNEQFF; CDR3nt: TGTGCCAGCACCACGGGTCCCTACAATGAGCAGTTCTTC
v_gene: TRBV30; d_gene: TRBD2; abundance: few; j_gene: TRBJ2-1; CDR3aa: CAWSGGRRTYNEQFF; CDR3nt: TGTGCCTGGAGCGGCGGGAGGAGAACCTACAATGAGCAGTTCTTC
v_gene: TRBV11-3; d_gene: -; abundance: -; j_gene: TRBJ2-1; CDR3aa: CASSLVQGNEQFF; CDR3nt: TGTGCCAGCAGCTTAGTACAGGGAAATGAGCAGTTCTTC
v_gene: TRBV10-3; d_gene: TRBD1; abundance: -; j_gene: TRBJ1-2; CDR3aa: CAISDGDRVSVRGYTF; CDR3nt: TGTGCCATCAGTGATGGGGACAGGGTTTCGGTGAGAGGCTACACCTTC
v_gene: TRBV30; d_gene: -; abundance: -; j_gene: TRBJ1-2; CDR3aa: CAWNVRANYGYTF; CDR3nt: TGTGCCTGGAATGTACGGGCTAACTATGGCTACACCTTC
v_gene: TRBV7-8; d_gene: -; abundance: -; j_gene: TRBJ2-5; CDR3aa: CASSFSASGETQYF; CDR3nt: TGTGCCAGCAGCTTCAGTGCGTCGGGGGAGACCCAGTACTTC
v_gene: TRBV19; d_gene: -; abundance: -; j_gene: TRBJ2-7; CDR3aa: CASSTSQGPAYEQYF; CDR3nt: TGTGCCAGTAGTACGTCACAGGGTCCAGCCTACGAGCAGTACTTC
v_gene: TRBV9; d_gene: TRBD1; abundance: -; j_gene: TRBJ1-2; CDR3aa: CASSLTGTGIGGYTF; CDR3nt: TGTGCCAGCAGCTTGACCGGGACAGGGATAGGTGGCTACACCTTC
v_gene: TRBV7-9; d_gene: -; abundance: -; j_gene: TRBJ2-2; CDR3aa: CASSPRFHLNTGELFF; CDR3nt: TGTGCCAGCAGCCCCAGGTTCCATCTGAACACCGGGGAGCTGTTTTTT
v_gene: TRBV28; d_gene: -; abundance: -; j_gene: TRBJ1-1; CDR3aa: CASTSWRGNTEAFF; CDR3nt: TGTGCCAGCACTTCTTGGCGGGGGAACACTGAAGCTTTCTTT
v_gene: TRBV20-1; d_gene: -; abundance: -; j_gene: TRBJ2-3; CDR3aa: CSMTGNEQYF; CDR3nt: TGCAGTATGACCGGAAACGAGCAGTATTTT
v_gene: TRBV15; d_gene: -; abundance: -; j_gene: TRBJ1-2; CDR3aa: CATSLVRANYGYTF; CDR3nt: TGTGCCACCAGCTTAGTTAGAGCTAACTATGGCTACACCTTC
v_gene: TRBV10-3; d_gene: -; abundance: -; j_gene: TRBJ2-1; CDR3aa: CAISGVRNEQFF; CDR3nt: TGTGCCATCAGTGGCGTGCGGAATGAGCAGTTCTTC
v_gene: TRBV4-3; d_gene: -; abundance: once; j_gene: TRBJ2-3; CDR3aa: CASSGVGSLDTQYF; CDR3nt: TGCGCCAGCAGCGGTGTGGGATCCCTAGATACGCAGTATTTT
v_gene: TRBV7-2; d_gene: TRBD2; abundance: -; j_gene: TRBJ2-1; CDR3aa: CASSLAPGLAMGGWFF; CDR3nt: TGTGCCAGCAGCCTAGCCCCCGGACTAGCGATGGGAGGGTGGTTCTTC
v_gene: TRBV18; d_gene: -; abundance: -; j_gene: TRBJ1-1; CDR3aa: CASSPHTDTEAFF; CDR3nt: TGTGCCAGCTCACCACATACAGACACTGAAGCTTTCTTT
v_gene: TRBV30; d_gene: -; abundance: few; j_gene: TRBJ1-5; CDR3aa: CAWGLSGQPQHF; CDR3nt: TGTGCCTGGGGGCTTTCCGGACAGCCCCAGCATTTT
v_gene: TRBV7-3; d_gene: -; abundance: -; j_gene: TRBJ1-1; CDR3aa: CASSLTGNTEAFF; CDR3nt: TGTGCCAGCAGCTTAACAGGGAACACTGAAGCTTTCTTT
v_gene: TRBV20-1; d_gene: -; abundance: -; j_gene: TRBJ1-1; CDR3aa: CSARQHTEAFF; CDR3nt: TGCAGTGCTAGACAGCACACTGAAGCTTTCTTT
v_gene: TRBV4-3; d_gene: TRBD2; abundance: -; j_gene: TRBJ2-7; CDR3aa: CASSQTPGLAATQYF; CDR3nt: TGCGCCAGCAGCCAAACCCCGGGACTAGCGGCTACTCAGTACTTC
v_gene: TRBV29-1; d_gene: -; abundance: -; j_gene: TRBJ2-1; CDR3aa: CSVKGLSSYNEQFF; CDR3nt: TGCAGCGTGAAGGGACTTAGCTCCTACAATGAGCAGTTCTTC
v_gene: TRBV27; d_gene: -; abundance: -; j_gene: TRBJ1-5; CDR3aa: CAVAHASNQPQHF; CDR3nt: TGTGCCGTAGCACATGCTAGCAATCAGCCCCAGCATTTT
v_gene: TRBV7-3; d_gene: -; abundance: -; j_gene: TRBJ2-3; CDR3aa: CASSFSGDITDTQYF; CDR3nt: TGTGCCAGCAGCTTTAGCGGAGATATCACAGATACGCAGTATTTT
v_gene: TRBV10-3; d_gene: -; abundance: -; j_gene: TRBJ1-1; CDR3aa: CAIRGTTEAFF; CDR3nt: TGTGCCATCAGGGGGACAACCGAAGCTTTCTTT